Shown below are 20 T cell receptor beta chains from a single sample sequenced in a study of control samples from healthy donors and cancer patients. The repertoire was sequenced with immunoSEQ multiplex PCR; TCRdb's copy has only in-frame clones and lacks some. This sample has under 300,000 clones, with around 80% found just once. Sample: PBMCs. All receptors come from an older woman with lung cancer.

The chain recombines TRBV23-1 with TRBJ1-5, with D perhaps matching TRBD1 (6 bases). TRBV23-1 falls under the ORF class, with uncertain function. CDR3 length: 15 amino acids. Trimming removed 3 bases from V and 5 bases from J, with 14 bases in between. The CDR3 DNA reads TGCGCCAGCAGTCATTTCGCCAGGGGACATCAGCCCCAGCATTTT. Translated, it gives CASSHFARGHQPQHF.

This clone was found a few times. This chain joins TRBV7-4 and TRBJ2-7; 10 bases fit TRBD2. V gave up 5 bases and J gave up 2 bases; unmatched junction bases: 12. In germline, CDR1 is SGHVT, CDR2 SQSDAQ. CDR3 size: 17 residues. The CDR3 DNA is TGTGCCAGCAGCCCTTCAATTGGAGCGGGAGGGCCCTACGAGCAGTACTTC. This gives the protein CASSPSIGAGGPYEQYF.

This chain connects TRBV4-2 to TRBJ2-5; D possibly corresponds to TRBD2 (5 bases). Germline loops: CDR1 LGHNA, CDR2 YNFKEQ. The CDR3 covers 16 residues. Trimming took 1 base from V and 3 from J, leaving 15 bases between them. This CDR3 reads CASSQGPRGREETQYF. Written as DNA, the CDR3 is TGTGCCAGCAGCCAAGGCCCTAGAGGGCGGGAAGAGACCCAGTACTTC.

J is TRBJ2-2 and V is TRBV11-2; no clear D. V was trimmed by 7 bases and J by 0 bases, leaving 15 bases between them. This CDR3 has 16 amino acids. Germline CDR1 and CDR2: SGHAT and FQNNGV. CDR3 in DNA: TGTGCCAGCACCCCTAGGGCAGCCGCGAACACCGGGGAGCTGTTTTTT. Translation gives CASTPRAAANTGELFF. The complete variable domain, with remaining parts taken from reference TRBV11-2 and TRBJ2-2, reads EAGVAQSPRYKIIEKRQSVAFWCNPISGHATLYWYQQILGQGPKLLIQFQNNGVVDDSQLPKDRFSAERLKGVDSTLKIQPAKLEDSAVYLCASTPRAAANTGELFFGEGSRLTVL.

The J gene is TRBJ2-2, the V gene TRBV11-3; a weak D match, TRBD2 (5 bases). The CDR3 consists of 18 residues. CDR1 is SGHNT and CDR2 is YENEEA in the germline V gene. V was trimmed by 5 bases and J by 1 base, leaving 20 bases between them. In nucleotides, the CDR3 is TGTGCCAGCAGCCGTTTGCGGGCTTCCGGTGGGAACACCGGGGAGCTGTTTTTT. Protein sequence: CASSRLRASGGNTGELFF.

V gene TRBV7-8 combines with J gene TRBJ2-1, with D possibly being TRBD2 (6 bases). Germline V lookup: CDR1 SGHVS, CDR2 FQNEAQ. V lost 5 bases and J lost 7, with 12 bases in between. The CDR3 totals 13 residues. CDR3 nucleotide sequence: TGTGCCAGCAGCACCGAACGGGGGAATGAGCAGTTCTTC. Its protein product is CASSTERGNEQFF.

This clone showed up just a few times. The chain employs TRBV30 and TRBJ1-5; D gene unclear. Germline loops: CDR1 GTSNPN, CDR2 SVGIG (reference sequence). V dropped 0 bases and J dropped 6 bases, with 6 bases sitting between them. The CDR3 contains 12 residues. As DNA, the CDR3 is TGTGCCTGGAGTGTACGGGGTCAGCCCCAGCATTTT. It encodes CAWSVRGQPQHF.

This chain uses TRBV28 with TRBJ2-7, with 8 positions matching TRBD1. The trim removed 9 bases at V and 6 bases at J, leaving 13 bases unmatched. The length of the CDR3 is 14 residues. Germline V lookup: CDR1 MDHEN, CDR2 SYDVKM. CDR3 protein: CASNLGQGAREQYF. CDR3 DNA: TGTGCCAGTAACCTCGGCCAGGGGGCTCGCGAGCAGTACTTC.

This clone was counted a few times. The J gene is TRBJ2-2, the V gene TRBV7-3, with a possible D match to TRBD1 (6 bases). V lost 5 bases to trimming and J lost 1 base, with 8 bases between them. Germline CDR1 is SGHTA and CDR2 is FQGTGA. The CDR3 consists of 14 residues. The CDR3, as DNA: TGTGCCAGCAGCCCCAGGGGGAACACCGGGGAGCTGTTTTTT. This sequence encodes CASSPRGNTGELFF.

This chain connects TRBV7-9 to TRBJ1-3; D not certain. Trimming stripped 5 bases from V and 0 bases from J, with 11 bases between. Germline V gene lookup returns CDR1 SEHNR and CDR2 FQNEAQ (reference sequence). The CDR3 runs 15 residues. CDR3 nucleotide sequence: TGTGCCAGCAGCCCCCCCGCGGCCTCTGGAAACACCATATATTTT. It codes for CASSPPAASGNTIYF.

This clone was seen many times. V and J are TRBV28 and TRBJ2-7; TRBD1 matches 7 bases. CDR1 is MDHEN and CDR2 is SYDVKM in the germline V gene. The CDR3 contains 14 residues. The V gene end was trimmed by 5 bases and the J gene end by 1 base; junction bases not matched to a gene: 5. The CDR3 DNA reads TGTGCCAGCAGTCAATCGACAGGGTCCTACGAGCAGTACTTC. It is translated as CASSQSTGSYEQYF.

J is TRBJ1-2 and V is TRBV10-3, with 10 bases matching TRBD1. This CDR3 is 14 amino acids long. The germline V gene has CDR1 ENHRY and CDR2 SYGVKD. Trimming removed 6 bases from V and 7 bases from J; junction bases left unmatched: 8. For the CDR3, the DNA is TGTGCCATCAGCTTTGGACAGGGGGGTGGTGGCTACACCTTC. Its translation: CAISFGQGGGGYTF.

The chain is built from TRBV9 and TRBJ1-4; 7 nucleotides match TRBD1. Germline V gene lookup returns CDR1 SGDLS and CDR2 YYNGEE. The ends lost 4 bases at V and 5 bases at J; junction bases unmatched: 11. The CDR3 consists of 16 residues. CDR3 region: CASSIGPGQLNEKLFF. The DNA of the CDR3 is TGTGCCAGCAGCATCGGGCCGGGACAGTTAAATGAAAAACTGTTTTTT.

The chain has TRBV5-4 and TRBJ1-4, with D possibly TRBD1 on 6 matching bases. The V end was cut by 0 bases, the J end by 5 bases, with 14 bases between. The CDR3 runs 16 residues. Per the germline V gene, CDR1 is SGHNT and CDR2 is YYREEE (reference sequence). The CDR3 DNA sequence: TGTGCCAGCAGCTTGGGGGGGGGCAATAACAATGAAAAACTGTTTTTT. Its protein product is CASSLGGGNNNEKLFF.

The V call is TRBV4-2, the J call TRBJ2-1; TRBD2 matches at 9 bases. Germline-derived CDR1 and CDR2 are LGHNA and YNFKEQ. This CDR3 is 16 amino acids long. Trimming cost V 0 bases and J 0 bases; bases outside gene matches: 0. CDR3 protein: CASSQEAGGSYNEQFF. CDR3 coding DNA: TGTGCCAGCAGCCAAGAAGCGGGAGGCTCCTACAATGAGCAGTTCTTC.

V usage is TRBV3-1 (or the pseudogene TRBV3-2) and J usage is TRBJ1-4; the D is unclear. This CDR3 has 15 residues. Trimming removed 1 base from V and 0 bases from J, with 6 bases in between. Germline values: CDR1 LGHDT, CDR2 YNNKEL (reference sequence). For the CDR3, the DNA is TGTGCCAGCAGCCAAGTAAGGACAACTAATGAAAAACTGTTTTTT. Protein: CASSQVRTTNEKLFF.

The V and J genes are TRBV5-6 and TRBJ2-3; D tentatively reads TRBD1 or TRBD2 (5 bases each). The CDR3 is made up of 14 amino acids. V lost 0 bases and J 4 bases, leaving 9 bases between the germline ends. The V gene's germline CDR1 is SGHDT and CDR2 YYEEEE. CDR3 amino acids: CASSLVPGPDTQYF. The CDR3 DNA follows: TGTGCCAGCAGCTTGGTTCCGGGGCCAGATACGCAGTATTTT.

This clone was seen a single time. The CDR3 DNA reads TGTGCCAGCAGTCCTGACAGCACAGATACGCAGTATTTT. It is translated as CASSPDSTDTQYF. This chain links TRBV28 with TRBJ2-3; D gene uncertain. This CDR3 contains 13 residues. Trimming left V 5 bases short and J 0 bases short, with 6 bases between. Germline V gene lookup returns CDR1 MDHEN and CDR2 SYDVKM.

The chain employs TRBV13 and TRBJ1-2; D is perhaps TRBD1 (5 bases). The CDR3 consists of 16 residues. Trimming took off 5 bases at V and 4 bases at J, with 20 bases between the two ends. Germline V gene sequence: CDR1 PRHDT, CDR2 FYEKMQ (reference sequence). For the CDR3, the DNA is TGTGCCAGCAGCCCCAGGATGGACCCGGGGGGCTATGGCTACACCTTC. This translates into CASSPRMDPGGYGYTF.

The chain uses TRBV28 and TRBJ2-6, with a possible D match to TRBD2 (6 bases). The germline gives CDR1 MDHEN, CDR2 SYDVKM. The V end was cut by 7 bases, the J end by 2 bases, with 12 bases between. The CDR3 has 15 residues. CDR3 region: CASTTGGAGANVLTF. CDR3 nucleotide sequence: TGTGCCAGCACCACTGGCGGGGCTGGGGCCAACGTCCTGACTTTC.